This record concerns one TCR beta chain sequence. The entry originates in a study of blood T cell repertoires in COVID-19. Study in general: The study drew acute and convalescent COVID-19 samples from the United States, Italy and Spain.

Using immunoSEQ multiplex PCR, the repertoire was profiled, and TCRdb retains in-frame clones only, with some absent. The table records approximately 76,000 clones, around three quarters of them present only once. Losses at the gene ends were 6 bases for V and 5 bases for J; bases not matched to a gene: 7. CDR3 length equals 15 residues. In germline, CDR1 is LNHDA, CDR2 SQIVND (reference sequence). Sequencing used peripheral blood. The sequence derives from a woman aged 65 to 85 with acute or convalescent COVID-19. The chain couples TRBV19 to TRBJ1-4, with 9 bases aligning to TRBD1. In nucleotides, the CDR3 is TGTGCCAGTAGACAACAGGGGGCTGGGAATGAAAAACTGTTTTTT. It specifies CASRQQGAGNEKLFF.